The entry that follows covers one T cell receptor (beta chain) sequence. The antigen remains undetermined. The data stem from a study of T-cell memory formation after mild COVID-19. About the research overall: Largely, the TCR clusters proved donor specific.

The CDR3 has 15 amino acids. Per germline, CDR1 SGHTA and CDR2 FQGNSA. V lost 5 bases, J lost 10 bases, and 13 bases stayed unmatched. Study conclusions and caveats: Later expanders leaned toward CD4+, whereas clones contracting from day 15 to 85 were balanced CD4/CD8. Contracting CD4+ clones were located mainly in CM and EM, and CD8+ clones in EMRA.

Constant-segment primers were used for 5'RACE, and the resulting TCR alpha and TCR beta cDNA libraries carried sample barcodes and UMIs. Each CDR3 protein is one row after TCRdb ran MiXCR on the 5' RACE reads. This table has about 120,000 distinct CDR3 sequences, 22% appearing once. This TCR derives from a man aged 18 to 30 who had mild COVID-19 (a few samples of this study predate the infection). Cell type and time point are not known. The rearrangement links TRBV7-2 to TRBJ1-5; 8 positions agree with TRBD1. The sequenced material came from PBMCs or a T cell subset sorted from them (not recorded which). CDR3 region: CASSPSRTGSHPQHF. The CDR3 DNA sequence: TGTGCCAGCAGCCCTTCGCGGACAGGGTCTCATCCCCAGCATTTT. The complete variable domain, with remaining parts taken from reference TRBV7-2 and TRBJ1-5, reads GAGVSQSPSNKVTEKGKDVELRCDPISGHTALYWYRQSLGQGLEFLIYFQGNSAPDKSGLPSDRFSAERTGGSVSTLTIQRTQQEDSAVYLCASSPSRTGSHPQHFGDGTRLSIL.